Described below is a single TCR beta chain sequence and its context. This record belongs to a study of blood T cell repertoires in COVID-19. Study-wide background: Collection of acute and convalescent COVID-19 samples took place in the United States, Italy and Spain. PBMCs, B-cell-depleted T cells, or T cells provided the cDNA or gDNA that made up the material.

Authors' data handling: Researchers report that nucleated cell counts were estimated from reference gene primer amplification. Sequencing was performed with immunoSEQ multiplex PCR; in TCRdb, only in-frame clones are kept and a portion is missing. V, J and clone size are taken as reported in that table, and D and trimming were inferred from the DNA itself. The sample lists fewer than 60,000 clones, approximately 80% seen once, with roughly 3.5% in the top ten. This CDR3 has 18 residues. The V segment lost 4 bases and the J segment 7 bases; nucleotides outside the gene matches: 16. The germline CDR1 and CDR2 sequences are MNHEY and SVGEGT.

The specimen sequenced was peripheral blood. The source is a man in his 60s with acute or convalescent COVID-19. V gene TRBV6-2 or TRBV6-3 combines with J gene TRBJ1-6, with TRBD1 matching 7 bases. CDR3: CASSLRTLYRGKNSPLHF. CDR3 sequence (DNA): TGTGCCAGCAGTTTACGTACCCTATACAGGGGCAAAAATTCACCCCTCCACTTT.